Listed below are T cell receptor beta chains from one sample, sequenced in a study of technical replicates of blood from a few donors. Only in-frame clones appear in the TCRdb table, and some are missing; sequencing was by immunoSEQ multiplex PCR. The data contain about 14,000 clones, around four fifths of them singletons. Sample: PBMCs. The receptor source for this set is a human donor in good health. Both conserved end residues are part of each CDR3. The order of the fields is clone size, J gene, V gene, D gene, CDR3 protein, CDR3 DNA. The D gene is left open where the match is weak. Clone sizes are given selectively: once, few, many, or a class where the clone is expanded.

abundance: .
j_gene: TRBJ2-3
v_gene: TRBV10-3
d_gene: .
CDR3aa: CATGGSADTQYF
CDR3nt: TGTGCCACGGGCGGGTCGGCGGATACGCAGTATTTT

abundance: .
j_gene: TRBJ2-1
v_gene: TRBV5-1
d_gene: TRBD1
CDR3aa: CASSLENRGSYNEQFF
CDR3nt: TGCGCCAGCAGCTTGGAAAACAGGGGATCCTACAATGAGCAGTTCTTC

abundance: .
j_gene: TRBJ2-7
v_gene: TRBV6-1
d_gene: .
CDR3aa: CASELTYEQYF
CDR3nt: TGTGCCAGTGAGTTGACTTACGAGCAGTACTTC

abundance: few
j_gene: TRBJ2-3
v_gene: TRBV30
d_gene: TRBD2
CDR3aa: CAWSALGVAGSDTQYF
CDR3nt: TGTGCCTGGAGTGCTCTTGGGGTAGCGGGATCCGATACGCAGTATTTT

abundance: .
j_gene: TRBJ2-2
v_gene: TRBV29-1
d_gene: .
CDR3aa: CSVEDGLAGPNTGELFF
CDR3nt: TGCAGCGTTGAAGATGGGCTTGCGGGCCCGAACACCGGGGAGCTGTTTTTT

abundance: .
j_gene: TRBJ2-2
v_gene: TRBV11-3
d_gene: .
CDR3aa: CASSLGGAPRTGELFF
CDR3nt: TGTGCCAGCAGCTTGGGTGGGGCTCCGAGAACCGGGGAGCTGTTTTTT

abundance: .
j_gene: TRBJ2-5
v_gene: TRBV27
d_gene: TRBD2
CDR3aa: CASSLSPPQRDYQETQYF
CDR3nt: TGTGCCAGCAGTTTATCTCCCCCCCAGCGGGACTACCAAGAGACCCAGTACTTC

abundance: once
j_gene: TRBJ2-1
v_gene: TRBV6-6
d_gene: .
CDR3aa: CASRPGNNEQFF
CDR3nt: TGTGCCAGCAGGCCCGGGAACAATGAGCAGTTCTTC

abundance: once
j_gene: TRBJ2-7
v_gene: TRBV29-1
d_gene: TRBD2
CDR3aa: CSVAPGTRDEQYF
CDR3nt: TGCAGCGTGGCGCCCGGGACTAGGGACGAGCAGTACTTC

abundance: .
j_gene: TRBJ1-4
v_gene: TRBV28
d_gene: .
CDR3aa: CASTMTGDEKLFF
CDR3nt: TGTGCCAGCACTATGACAGGAGATGAAAAACTGTTTTTT

abundance: .
j_gene: TRBJ1-5
v_gene: TRBV27
d_gene: .
CDR3aa: CASSLSGVGQPQHF
CDR3nt: TGTGCCAGCAGTTTATCAGGGGTGGGACAGCCCCAGCATTTT

abundance: .
j_gene: TRBJ2-1
v_gene: TRBV2
d_gene: TRBD2
CDR3aa: CASSELVSGSDEQFF
CDR3nt: TGTGCCAGCAGTGAACTCGTTAGCGGGAGCGATGAGCAGTTCTTC

abundance: .
j_gene: TRBJ1-5
v_gene: TRBV7-2
d_gene: .
CDR3aa: CASSLRGGNQPQHF
CDR3nt: TGTGCCAGCAGCTTACGGGGGGGAAATCAGCCCCAGCATTTT

abundance: few
j_gene: TRBJ2-7
v_gene: TRBV30
d_gene: .
CDR3aa: CAWSVLAGKRSYEQYF
CDR3nt: TGTGCCTGGAGTGTATTGGCTGGCAAACGCTCCTACGAGCAGTACTTC

abundance: .
j_gene: TRBJ2-1
v_gene: TRBV9
d_gene: TRBD2
CDR3aa: CASSLQGLAGEDNEQFF
CDR3nt: TGTGCCAGCAGCCTTCAGGGGCTAGCGGGAGAGGACAATGAGCAGTTCTTC

abundance: .
j_gene: TRBJ2-1
v_gene: TRBV11-2
d_gene: TRBD2
CDR3aa: CASSLAATSGSSNEQFF
CDR3nt: TGTGCCAGCAGCTTAGCGGCGACTAGCGGGAGCAGCAATGAGCAGTTCTTC

abundance: .
j_gene: TRBJ2-5
v_gene: TRBV6-5
d_gene: .
CDR3aa: CASSYSAWGPQETQYF
CDR3nt: TGTGCCAGCAGTTACTCGGCGTGGGGGCCCCAAGAGACCCAGTACTTC

abundance: .
j_gene: TRBJ2-5
v_gene: TRBV4-1
d_gene: TRBD2
CDR3aa: CASSHTAGLAGWETQYF
CDR3nt: TGCGCCAGCAGCCATACGGCGGGACTAGCGGGGTGGGAGACCCAGTACTTC

abundance: .
j_gene: TRBJ2-4
v_gene: TRBV10-3
d_gene: TRBD1
CDR3aa: CAISPGGAAKNIQYF
CDR3nt: TGTGCCATCAGTCCAGGGGGCGCCGCCAAAAACATTCAGTACTTC

abundance: .
j_gene: TRBJ2-5
v_gene: TRBV5-1
d_gene: TRBD1
CDR3aa: CASSPVTGTETQYF
CDR3nt: TGCGCCAGCAGCCCCGTGACAGGGACGGAGACCCAGTACTTC

abundance: .
j_gene: TRBJ2-7
v_gene: TRBV6-5
d_gene: .
CDR3aa: CASSYSAGDAYEQYF
CDR3nt: TGTGCCAGCAGTTACTCGGCAGGGGACGCCTACGAGCAGTACTTC

abundance: .
j_gene: TRBJ2-1
v_gene: TRBV30
d_gene: .
CDR3aa: CAGLGNYNEQFF
CDR3nt: TGTGCCGGACTCGGGAATTACAATGAGCAGTTCTTC

abundance: few
j_gene: TRBJ1-2
v_gene: TRBV21-1
d_gene: .
CDR3aa: CASSKFRGLTLSYGYTF
CDR3nt: TGTGCCAGCAGCAAATTCAGGGGGCTAACCCTCTCCTATGGCTACACCTTC

abundance: .
j_gene: TRBJ1-5
v_gene: TRBV28
d_gene: TRBD1
CDR3aa: CASSSGQGSQPQHF
CDR3nt: TGTGCCAGCAGTTCCGGACAGGGGTCTCAGCCCCAGCATTTT

abundance: .
j_gene: TRBJ2-7
v_gene: TRBV19
d_gene: .
CDR3aa: CASRPQPRGEQYF
CDR3nt: TGTGCCAGTAGACCCCAGCCGCGGGGAGAGCAGTACTTC

abundance: .
j_gene: TRBJ2-1
v_gene: TRBV5-1
d_gene: TRBD2
CDR3aa: CASRAGVAYNEQFF
CDR3nt: TGCGCCAGCAGAGCGGGAGTAGCTTACAATGAGCAGTTCTTC

abundance: once
j_gene: TRBJ2-7
v_gene: TRBV5-1
d_gene: TRBD2
CDR3aa: CASSPAGDEQYF
CDR3nt: TGCGCCAGCAGCCCGGCGGGGGACGAGCAGTACTTC

abundance: .
j_gene: TRBJ2-5
v_gene: TRBV7-9
d_gene: TRBD2
CDR3aa: CASSAGSGTSETQYF
CDR3nt: TGTGCCAGCAGCGCCGGCAGCGGGACTTCCGAGACCCAGTACTTC

abundance: .
j_gene: TRBJ2-7
v_gene: TRBV10-2
d_gene: TRBD2
CDR3aa: CASIKAGGIEQYF
CDR3nt: TGCGCCAGCATCAAAGCGGGGGGAATCGAGCAGTACTTC

abundance: .
j_gene: TRBJ2-5
v_gene: TRBV10-3
d_gene: TRBD2
CDR3aa: CAIGTSGPQETQYF
CDR3nt: TGTGCCATTGGGACTAGCGGGCCCCAAGAGACCCAGTACTTC

abundance: .
j_gene: TRBJ1-1
v_gene: TRBV29-1
d_gene: .
CDR3aa: CSFQAGTSMNTEAFF
CDR3nt: TGCAGCTTCCAAGCCGGGACTTCTATGAACACTGAAGCTTTCTTT

abundance: .
j_gene: TRBJ1-5
v_gene: TRBV19
d_gene: .
CDR3aa: CASTPLPGDQPQHF
CDR3nt: TGTGCCAGTACCCCTTTACCAGGTGATCAGCCCCAGCATTTT

abundance: .
j_gene: TRBJ1-1
v_gene: TRBV5-1
d_gene: .
CDR3aa: CASRSTPNTEAFF
CDR3nt: TGCGCCAGCAGATCGACACCGAACACTGAAGCTTTCTTT

abundance: .
j_gene: TRBJ2-7
v_gene: TRBV27
d_gene: .
CDR3aa: CASSSPRSYEQYF
CDR3nt: TGTGCCAGCAGTTCCCCCAGATCTTACGAGCAGTACTTC

abundance: once
j_gene: TRBJ1-4
v_gene: TRBV30
d_gene: .
CDR3aa: CAWNRVNEKLFF
CDR3nt: TGTGCCTGGAACAGGGTTAATGAAAAACTGTTTTTT

abundance: .
j_gene: TRBJ1-1
v_gene: TRBV11-2
d_gene: .
CDR3aa: CASSLARGPDTEAFF
CDR3nt: TGTGCCAGCAGCTTGGCCAGGGGACCGGACACTGAAGCTTTCTTT

abundance: .
j_gene: TRBJ2-7
v_gene: TRBV19
d_gene: TRBD2
CDR3aa: CASSSGTSGTTYEQYF
CDR3nt: TGTGCCAGTAGTTCAGGGACTAGCGGGACCACCTACGAGCAGTACTTC

abundance: .
j_gene: TRBJ2-7
v_gene: TRBV7-8
d_gene: .
CDR3aa: CASSQRDLPSYEQYF
CDR3nt: TGTGCCAGCAGCCAAAGAGACTTACCGTCCTACGAGCAGTACTTC

abundance: .
j_gene: TRBJ1-1
v_gene: TRBV7-8
d_gene: .
CDR3aa: CASSLARVEAFF
CDR3nt: TGTGCCAGCAGCTTAGCTCGGGTTGAAGCTTTCTTT

abundance: .
j_gene: TRBJ1-5
v_gene: TRBV10-1
d_gene: .
CDR3aa: CASSGGQPDQPQHF
CDR3nt: TGCGCCAGCAGTGGTGGACAGCCAGATCAGCCCCAGCATTTT

abundance: .
j_gene: TRBJ2-5
v_gene: TRBV5-1
d_gene: .
CDR3aa: CASSLVAGLQRETQYF
CDR3nt: TGCGCCAGCAGCTTGGTTGCAGGGTTGCAGAGGGAGACCCAGTACTTC

abundance: .
j_gene: TRBJ1-4
v_gene: TRBV27
d_gene: TRBD1
CDR3aa: CASSPWTGGAEKLFF
CDR3nt: TGTGCCAGCAGTCCCTGGACAGGGGGCGCTGAAAAACTGTTTTTT

abundance: .
j_gene: TRBJ1-2
v_gene: TRBV6-1
d_gene: .
CDR3aa: CASIRGAGDGYTF
CDR3nt: TGTGCCAGCATCAGGGGCGCCGGGGATGGCTACACCTTC

abundance: few
j_gene: TRBJ1-5
v_gene: TRBV10-1
d_gene: .
CDR3aa: CASSEAGVEQPQHF
CDR3nt: TGCGCCAGCAGTGAGGCAGGGGTTGAGCAGCCCCAGCATTTT

abundance: .
j_gene: TRBJ2-7
v_gene: TRBV11-2
d_gene: TRBD2
CDR3aa: CASSRGLAGVEQYF
CDR3nt: TGTGCCAGCAGCCGGGGACTAGCGGGAGTCGAGCAGTACTTC

abundance: .
j_gene: TRBJ2-5
v_gene: TRBV30
d_gene: .
CDR3aa: CAWGHSQETQYF
CDR3nt: TGTGCCTGGGGACATTCCCAAGAGACCCAGTACTTC

abundance: .
j_gene: TRBJ2-5
v_gene: TRBV28
d_gene: .
CDR3aa: CASIVGETQYF
CDR3nt: TGTGCCAGCATTGTCGGGGAGACCCAGTACTTC

abundance: .
j_gene: TRBJ1-5
v_gene: TRBV28
d_gene: .
CDR3aa: CASNGIIPPQHF
CDR3nt: TGTGCCAGCAACGGTATTATTCCGCCCCAGCATTTT

abundance: once
j_gene: TRBJ2-7
v_gene: TRBV27
d_gene: TRBD2
CDR3aa: CASSLISFAGVGEQYF
CDR3nt: TGTGCCAGCAGTTTAATTTCTTTTGCGGGAGTAGGAGAGCAGTACTTC

abundance: .
j_gene: TRBJ1-4
v_gene: TRBV9
d_gene: TRBD1
CDR3aa: CASSDQGASNEKLFF
CDR3nt: TGTGCCAGCAGCGACCAGGGGGCGTCTAATGAAAAACTGTTTTTT

abundance: .
j_gene: TRBJ2-2
v_gene: TRBV19
d_gene: TRBD2
CDR3aa: CASSSGSGRRGGELFF
CDR3nt: TGTGCCAGTAGTAGCGGTAGCGGGAGAAGAGGCGGGGAGCTGTTTTTT

abundance: .
j_gene: TRBJ2-2
v_gene: TRBV7-6
d_gene: .
CDR3aa: CASSRGADTGELFF
CDR3nt: TGTGCCAGCAGCCGTGGGGCAGACACCGGGGAGCTGTTTTTT

abundance: .
j_gene: TRBJ1-5
v_gene: TRBV28
d_gene: .
CDR3aa: CASRLQDNQPQHF
CDR3nt: TGTGCCAGCAGGCTCCAGGACAATCAGCCCCAGCATTTT

abundance: .
j_gene: TRBJ2-3
v_gene: TRBV30
d_gene: .
CDR3aa: CAWSVGPSPGTDTQYF
CDR3nt: TGTGCCTGGAGTGTGGGGCCGTCTCCAGGCACAGATACGCAGTATTTT

abundance: once
j_gene: TRBJ2-1
v_gene: TRBV7-8
d_gene: .
CDR3aa: CASSLERGSNEQFF
CDR3nt: TGTGCCAGCAGCTTAGAGAGGGGGTCCAATGAGCAGTTCTTC

abundance: .
j_gene: TRBJ2-7
v_gene: TRBV27
d_gene: TRBD2
CDR3aa: CASSLTSGTGYEQYF
CDR3nt: TGTGCCAGCAGTTTAACTAGCGGGACCGGCTACGAGCAGTACTTC

abundance: .
j_gene: TRBJ1-2
v_gene: TRBV9
d_gene: .
CDR3aa: CASSVDTGVYGYTF
CDR3nt: TGTGCCAGCAGCGTAGACACGGGGGTCTATGGCTACACCTTC

abundance: .
j_gene: TRBJ1-1
v_gene: TRBV28
d_gene: .
CDR3aa: CASSTSNTEAFF
CDR3nt: TGTGCCAGCAGCACGAGCAACACTGAAGCTTTCTTT

abundance: few
j_gene: TRBJ2-7
v_gene: TRBV27
d_gene: .
CDR3aa: CASGLSYEQYF
CDR3nt: TGTGCCAGCGGCCTCTCCTACGAGCAGTACTTC